Sequencing of this T cell receptor (beta chain) was carried out in a study of CD8 T cells in ankylosing spondylitis. Whole-study results and caveats: Some of these motif variants have turned up before, in reports on reactive arthritis synovial fluid and blood. Relatively rare in peripheral blood, disease-linked clones were also CD8+. As reported, disease-linked clones showed significant enrichment in matched ankylosing spondylitis synovial fluid.

This clonotype occurred a few times. Antigen specificity is unknown. The CDR3 totals 14 residues. With 4 bases clipped from V and 4 bases from J, the junction kept 6 bases outside the gene matches. Germline values: CDR1 DFQATT, CDR2 SNEGSKA (reference sequence). Quantitative molecular-barcoded 5'-RACE generated the TCR beta libraries. TCRdb re-called the 5' RACE reads through MiXCR, storing one row per CDR3 protein. The sample gives a few hundred thousand distinct CDR3 sequences, 20% of which show up once; 13% is in the top ten. Source material: blood, either unsorted or a sorted T cell fraction (not recorded which). The gene calls are TRBV20-1 and TRBJ2-7; 11 bases align to TRBD1. This receptor was identified in a male donor with ankylosing spondylitis or in good health (not recorded which). The CDR3 DNA sequence: TGCAGTGCTACGGCCGGGACAGGGGGTTACGAGCAGTACTTC. Amino acid sequence: CSATAGTGGYEQYF.